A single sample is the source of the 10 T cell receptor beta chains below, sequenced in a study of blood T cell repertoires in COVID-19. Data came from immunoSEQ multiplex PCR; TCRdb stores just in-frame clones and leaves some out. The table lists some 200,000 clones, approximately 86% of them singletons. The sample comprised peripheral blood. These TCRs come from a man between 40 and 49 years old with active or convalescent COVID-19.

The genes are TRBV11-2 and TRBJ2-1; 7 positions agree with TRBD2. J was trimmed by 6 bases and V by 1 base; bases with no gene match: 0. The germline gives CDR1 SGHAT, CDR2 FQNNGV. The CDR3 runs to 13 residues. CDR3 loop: CASSLAGGNEQFF. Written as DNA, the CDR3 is TGTGCCAGCAGCTTAGCGGGGGGCAATGAGCAGTTCTTC. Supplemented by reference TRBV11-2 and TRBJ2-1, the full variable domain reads EAGVAQSPRYKIIEKRQSVAFWCNPISGHATLYWYQQILGQGPKLLIQFQNNGVVDDSQLPKDRFSAERLKGVDSTLKIQPAKLEDSAVYLCASSLAGGNEQFFGPGTRLTVL.

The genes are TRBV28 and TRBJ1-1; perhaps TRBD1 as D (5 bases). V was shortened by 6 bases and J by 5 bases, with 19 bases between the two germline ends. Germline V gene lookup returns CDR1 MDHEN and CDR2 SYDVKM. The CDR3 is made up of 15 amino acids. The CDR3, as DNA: TGTGCCAGCAGCGCGACGGGCCTACGACAGACTGAAGCTTTCTTT. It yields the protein CASSATGLRQTEAFF.

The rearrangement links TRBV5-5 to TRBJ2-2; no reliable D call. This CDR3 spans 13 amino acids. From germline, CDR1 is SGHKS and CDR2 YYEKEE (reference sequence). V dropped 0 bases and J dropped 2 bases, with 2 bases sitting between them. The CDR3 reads CASSLVNTGELFF. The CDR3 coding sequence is TGTGCCAGCAGCTTGGTAAACACCGGGGAGCTGTTTTTT.

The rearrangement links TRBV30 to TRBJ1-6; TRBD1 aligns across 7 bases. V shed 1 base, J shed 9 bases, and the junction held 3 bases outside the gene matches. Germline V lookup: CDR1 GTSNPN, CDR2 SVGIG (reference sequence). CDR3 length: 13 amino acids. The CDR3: CAWSGQGLSPLHF. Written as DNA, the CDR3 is TGTGCCTGGAGTGGACAGGGCCTTTCACCCCTCCACTTT.

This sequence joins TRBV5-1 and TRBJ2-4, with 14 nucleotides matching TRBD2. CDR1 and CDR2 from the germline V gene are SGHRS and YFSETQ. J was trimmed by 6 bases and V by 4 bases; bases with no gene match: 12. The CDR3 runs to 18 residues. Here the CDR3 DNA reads TGCGCCAGCAGCATGGCGACTAGCGGGGGGGCAAGAGGAAACATTCAGTACTTC. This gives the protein CASSMATSGGARGNIQYF. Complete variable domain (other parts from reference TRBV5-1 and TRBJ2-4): KAGVTQTPRYLIKTRGQQVTLSCSPISGHRSVSWYQQTPGQGLQFLFEYFSETQRNKGNFPGRFSGRQFSNSRSEMNVSTLELGDSALYLCASSMATSGGARGNIQYFGAGTRLSVL.

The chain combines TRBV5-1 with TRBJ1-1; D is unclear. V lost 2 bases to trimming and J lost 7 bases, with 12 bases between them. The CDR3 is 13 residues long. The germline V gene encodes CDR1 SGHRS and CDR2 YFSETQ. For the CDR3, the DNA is TGCGCCAGCAGCTTAGCGTCGACTGATGAAGCTTTCTTT. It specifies CASSLASTDEAFF.

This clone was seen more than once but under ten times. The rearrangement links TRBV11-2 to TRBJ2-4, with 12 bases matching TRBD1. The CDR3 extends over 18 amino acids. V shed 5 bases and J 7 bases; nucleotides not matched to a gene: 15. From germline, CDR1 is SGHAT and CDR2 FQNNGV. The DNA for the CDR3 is TGTGCCAGCAGCACAATTTCGCGGGACAGGGGGCAAGGGAACATTCAGTACTTC. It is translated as CASSTISRDRGQGNIQYF.

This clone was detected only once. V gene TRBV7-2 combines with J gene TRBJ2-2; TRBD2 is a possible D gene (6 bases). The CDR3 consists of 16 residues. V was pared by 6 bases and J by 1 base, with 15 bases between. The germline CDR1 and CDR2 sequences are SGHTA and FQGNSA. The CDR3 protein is CASRPQSGLNTGELFF. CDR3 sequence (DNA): TGTGCCAGCAGACCCCAAAGCGGGCTGAACACCGGGGAGCTGTTTTTT.

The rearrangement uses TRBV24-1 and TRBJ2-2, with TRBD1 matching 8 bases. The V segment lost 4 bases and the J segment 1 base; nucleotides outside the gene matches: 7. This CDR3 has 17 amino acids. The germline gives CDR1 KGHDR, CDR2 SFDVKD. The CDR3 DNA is TGTGCCACCAGTGACCGTGGACAGGGTAGGAACACCGGGGAGCTGTTTTTT. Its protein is CATSDRGQGRNTGELFF.

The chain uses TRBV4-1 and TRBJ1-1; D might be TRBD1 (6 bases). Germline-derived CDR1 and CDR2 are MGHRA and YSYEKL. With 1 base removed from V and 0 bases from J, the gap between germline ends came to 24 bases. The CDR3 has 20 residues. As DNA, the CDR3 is TGCGCCAGCAGCCAAGGTCGAGGCAGGGGCGCGGTGGGGATGAACACTGAAGCTTTCTTT. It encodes CASSQGRGRGAVGMNTEAFF.